This T cell receptor beta chain derives from a study of CD8 T cells in ankylosing spondylitis. Comment on this clonotype: The antigen is undetermined.

The CDR3 runs to 14 residues. With 5 bases removed from V and 3 bases from J, the gap between germline ends came to 14 bases. In germline, CDR1 is DFQATT, CDR2 SNEGSKA (reference sequence). Making use of molecular barcodes, quantitative 5'-RACE generated TCR beta libraries. A single record per CDR3 protein comes from TCRdb applying MiXCR to the 5' RACE reads. The data show more than 400,000 distinct CDR3 sequences, 5.3% seen once. Study results and caveats: Ankylosing spondylitis blood appeared to carry a characteristic TCR beta motif of several highly homologous variants. Disease-linked clones bore a CD8+ phenotype, appearing relatively rarely in peripheral blood.

The clonotype originates from a male donor with ankylosing spondylitis. This chain connects TRBV20-1 to TRBJ1-5, with D tentatively TRBD1 (5 bases). The sample taken for sequencing was blood, either unsorted or a sorted T cell fraction (not recorded which). The CDR3 DNA reads as TGCAGTGCTGAACCCGGGACGGTCAATCAGCCCCAGCATTTT. This encodes CSAEPGTVNQPQHF.